The rows below give T cell receptor beta chains drawn from one sample of a study of beta chain features in type 1 diabetes. The protocol was immunoSEQ multiplex PCR, while the TCRdb copy is restricted to in-frame clones and leaves out a portion. In the table there are roughly 130,000 clones, approximately 16% of which are singletons. What was sequenced was central memory CD4+ T cells from blood. These receptors were taken from a young man with type 1 diabetes. Each CDR3 is given with its conserved first and last residue. The D gene is left open where the match is weak. Clone size appears in some rows only: once, few, many, or a class for an expanded clone.

D: TRBD2; J: TRBJ2-1; V: TRBV19; size: many; CDR3: CASSIPAGGRNEQFF; DNA: TGTGCCAGTAGTATACCGGCCGGGGGGAGGAATGAGCAGTTCTTC
D: -; J: TRBJ2-2; V: TRBV30; size: few; CDR3: CAWSPQTGELFF; DNA: TGTGCCTGGTCGCCCCAGACCGGGGAGCTGTTTTTT
D: -; J: TRBJ2-7; V: TRBV6-5; size: -; CDR3: CASGTQAPHEQYF; DNA: TGTGCCAGCGGGACGCAGGCCCCTCACGAGCAGTACTTC
D: -; J: TRBJ2-3; V: TRBV2; size: -; CDR3: CASSFGDTQYF; DNA: TGTGCCAGCAGTTTCGGCGATACGCAGTATTTT
D: -; J: TRBJ1-4; V: TRBV28; size: few; CDR3: CASSLLWEKLFF; DNA: TGTGCCAGCAGTTTATTATGGGAAAAACTGTTTTTT
D: -; J: TRBJ1-1; V: TRBV7-3; size: -; CDR3: CASSLGANTEAFF; DNA: TGTGCCAGCAGCTTAGGAGCGAACACTGAAGCTTTCTTT
D: -; J: TRBJ2-7; V: TRBV14; size: few; CDR3: CASSQVSYEQYF; DNA: TGTGCCAGCAGCCAAGTTTCCTACGAGCAGTACTTC
D: -; J: TRBJ1-6; V: TRBV30; size: -; CDR3: CAWSGRSSYNSPLHF; DNA: TGTGCCTGGAGTGGCAGGAGCTCCTATAATTCACCCCTCCACTTT
D: -; J: TRBJ2-2; V: TRBV19; size: -; CDR3: CASSTARGTRGTGELFF; DNA: TGTGCCAGTAGTACGGCTCGGGGCACCCGCGGGACCGGGGAGCTGTTTTTT
D: -; J: TRBJ2-1; V: TRBV5-1; size: few; CDR3: CASSLDLGLYNEQFF; DNA: TGCGCCAGCAGCTTGGACCTAGGACTGTACAATGAGCAGTTCTTC
D: TRBD2; J: TRBJ2-7; V: TRBV7-2; size: few; CDR3: CASSLGTSATYEQYF; DNA: TGTGCCAGCAGCTTAGGGACTAGCGCCACCTACGAGCAGTACTTC
D: TRBD1; J: TRBJ2-3; V: TRBV6-1; size: -; CDR3: CASSPGTGSDTQYF; DNA: TGTGCCAGCAGCCCCGGGACAGGTAGCGATACGCAGTATTTT
D: TRBD1; J: TRBJ2-1; V: TRBV30; size: many; CDR3: CAWFRDRGTGNEQFF; DNA: TGTGCCTGGTTTCGGGACAGGGGTACGGGCAATGAGCAGTTCTTC
D: TRBD1; J: TRBJ2-5; V: TRBV6-5; size: few; CDR3: CASSYSYYRGQETQYF; DNA: TGTGCCAGCAGTTACTCGTACTACAGGGGACAAGAGACCCAGTACTTC
D: -; J: TRBJ2-4; V: TRBV30; size: few; CDR3: CAWSIPRGYKNIQYF; DNA: TGTGCCTGGAGTATCCCCAGGGGATACAAAAACATTCAGTACTTC
D: -; J: TRBJ1-5; V: TRBV28; size: -; CDR3: CASSFDRFLQHF; DNA: TGTGCCAGCAGTTTCGACAGGTTTCTCCAGCATTTT
D: -; J: TRBJ2-5; V: TRBV7-9; size: -; CDR3: CASSFWTSQETQYF; DNA: TGTGCCAGCAGCTTTTGGACATCCCAAGAGACCCAGTACTTC
D: -; J: TRBJ2-1; V: TRBV11-2; size: -; CDR3: CASSLGKGRINEQFF; DNA: TGTGCCAGCAGCTTAGGCAAGGGGCGCATCAATGAGCAGTTCTTC
D: TRBD2; J: TRBJ2-7; V: TRBV27; size: -; CDR3: CASSLYYSSGAGYEQYF; DNA: TGTGCCAGCAGTTTATACTATTCTAGCGGGGCCGGGTACGAGCAGTACTTC
D: -; J: TRBJ2-5; V: TRBV25-1; size: few; CDR3: CASSDNWQGQETQYF; DNA: TGTGCCAGCAGTGATAATTGGCAGGGCCAAGAGACCCAGTACTTC
D: -; J: TRBJ2-7; V: TRBV6-1; size: -; CDR3: CASSDHGGAYEQYF; DNA: TGTGCCAGCAGTGACCACGGGGGAGCCTACGAGCAGTACTTC
D: -; J: TRBJ2-7; V: TRBV27; size: -; CDR3: CASSLAVVTSTGEQYF; DNA: TGTGCCAGCAGTTTAGCGGTTGTGACGAGCACGGGCGAGCAGTACTTC
D: -; J: TRBJ2-5; V: TRBV6-1; size: few; CDR3: CASCRGHPEETQYF; DNA: TGTGCCAGCTGCCGGGGACACCCAGAAGAGACCCAGTACTTC
D: TRBD1; J: TRBJ2-2; V: TRBV29-1; size: few; CDR3: CSGDRAGTGELFF; DNA: TGCAGCGGGGACAGGGCTGGCACCGGGGAGCTGTTTTTT
D: -; J: TRBJ1-5; V: TRBV29-1; size: few; CDR3: CSVVVRANQPQHF; DNA: TGCAGCGTTGTCGTCAGGGCCAATCAGCCCCAGCATTTT
D: -; J: TRBJ2-1; V: TRBV20-1; size: -; CDR3: CSARTNEQFF; DNA: TGCAGTGCTAGAACCAATGAGCAGTTCTTC
D: TRBD1; J: TRBJ2-7; V: TRBV10-3; size: few; CDR3: CAIRARTGDPYF; DNA: TGTGCCATCAGGGCTAGGACAGGGGATCCGTACTTC
D: -; J: TRBJ2-3; V: TRBV7-9; size: -; CDR3: CASSVGVSFTDTQYF; DNA: TGTGCCAGCAGCGTAGGGGTCTCCTTCACAGATACGCAGTATTTT
D: -; J: TRBJ2-7; V: TRBV7-2; size: few; CDR3: CASSLGQYSYEQYF; DNA: TGTGCCAGCAGCTTAGGACAATACTCCTACGAGCAGTACTTC
D: TRBD1; J: TRBJ1-2; V: TRBV14; size: -; CDR3: CASSQEDRNYGYTF; DNA: TGTGCCAGCAGCCAAGAGGACAGGAACTATGGCTACACCTTC
D: TRBD1; J: TRBJ1-1; V: TRBV5-4; size: few; CDR3: CASRLQGARVNEAFF; DNA: TGTGCCAGCAGACTACAGGGGGCGCGGGTCAATGAAGCTTTCTTT
D: -; J: TRBJ2-7; V: TRBV7-2; size: few; CDR3: CASSLSPYDSYEQYF; DNA: TGTGCCAGCAGCTTATCACCATACGACTCCTACGAGCAGTACTTC
D: TRBD1; J: TRBJ2-7; V: TRBV29-1; size: -; CDR3: CSVGTGGVGEQYF; DNA: TGCAGCGTTGGGACAGGTGGGGTTGGCGAGCAGTACTTC
D: -; J: TRBJ2-1; V: TRBV7-8; size: many; CDR3: CASSLMRANEQFF; DNA: TGTGCCAGCAGCCTCATGAGGGCCAATGAGCAGTTCTTC
D: -; J: TRBJ2-1; V: TRBV2; size: medium-sized; CDR3: CASRPGRAGEQFF; DNA: TGTGCCAGCAGGCCGGGCAGGGCGGGAGAGCAGTTCTTC
D: -; J: TRBJ2-5; V: TRBV28; size: -; CDR3: CASREQGRGTQYF; DNA: TGTGCCAGCAGGGAACAGGGTCGGGGGACCCAGTACTTC
D: -; J: TRBJ1-4; V: TRBV7-9; size: few; CDR3: CASSTGTDNEKLFF; DNA: TGTGCCAGCAGCACCGGGACGGACAATGAAAAACTGTTTTTT
D: -; J: TRBJ2-5; V: TRBV7-2; size: -; CDR3: CASSPIRNGETQYF; DNA: TGTGCCAGCAGCCCGATACGGAATGGAGAGACCCAGTACTTC
D: TRBD1; J: TRBJ2-7; V: TRBV14; size: few; CDR3: CASSQGTGTASSYEQYF; DNA: TGTGCCAGCAGCCAAGGGACGGGGACAGCAAGCTCCTACGAGCAGTACTTC
D: -; J: TRBJ2-5; V: TRBV6-1; size: -; CDR3: CASGNLGRPQETQYF; DNA: TGTGCCAGCGGGAACCTGGGACGGCCACAAGAGACCCAGTACTTC
D: -; J: TRBJ2-3; V: TRBV9; size: -; CDR3: CASSPNLDTQYF; DNA: TGTGCCAGCAGCCCCAATCTAGATACGCAGTATTTT
D: TRBD2; J: TRBJ2-5; V: TRBV27; size: -; CDR3: CASSYLRGGKETQYF; DNA: TGTGCCAGCAGTTACCTGCGGGGGGGCAAGGAGACCCAGTACTTC
D: TRBD1; J: TRBJ1-6; V: TRBV6-5; size: -; CDR3: CASSRQGNSPLHF; DNA: TGTGCCAGCAGCCGACAGGGGAACTCACCCCTCCACTTT
D: -; J: TRBJ2-3; V: TRBV19; size: -; CDR3: CASKVRGPTDTQYF; DNA: TGTGCCAGTAAAGTCCGGGGGCCCACAGATACGCAGTATTTT
D: -; J: TRBJ2-3; V: TRBV6-1; size: few; CDR3: CASSEMWPRTDTQYF; DNA: TGTGCCAGCAGTGAAATGTGGCCTCGCACAGATACGCAGTATTTT
D: TRBD1; J: TRBJ2-1; V: TRBV5-1; size: few; CDR3: CASSLAGGNPTEEQFF; DNA: TGCGCCAGCAGCTTGGCAGGGGGCAACCCTACTGAGGAGCAGTTCTTC
D: TRBD1; J: TRBJ2-7; V: TRBV6-6; size: few; CDR3: CASNQGAAYEQYF; DNA: TGTGCCAGCAACCAGGGGGCAGCCTACGAGCAGTACTTC
D: -; J: TRBJ2-3; V: TRBV29-1; size: -; CDR3: CSVGTGTPTDTQYF; DNA: TGCAGCGTCGGAACCGGGACGCCCACAGATACGCAGTATTTT
D: -; J: TRBJ2-5; V: TRBV7-2; size: -; CDR3: CASSSRSQETQYF; DNA: TGTGCCAGCAGCTCCCGGAGCCAAGAGACCCAGTACTTC
D: TRBD1; J: TRBJ2-1; V: TRBV7-2; size: few; CDR3: CASSPDRYPYNEQFF; DNA: TGTGCCAGCAGCCCGGACAGGTACCCCTACAATGAGCAGTTCTTC